One sample yielded the 2 T cell receptor beta chains listed below, sequenced in a study of CD8 T cells in Susac syndrome. Random hexamers were used to reverse transcribe an amount of about 0.45 to 1 ug RNA. TCRdb passed the immunoSEQ multiplex PCR reads through MiXCR, listing each CDR3 protein once. The table includes around 270,000 distinct CDR3 sequences, roughly 85% detected once. Sequenced sample: CD8+ T cells from PBMCs. The receptors come from a human donor with multiple sclerosis.

CDR3 in DNA: TGTGCCAGCAGTGGCCGTAGCGGGAGCGCCGGGGAGCTGTTTTTT. As protein: CASSGRSGSAGELFF. J is TRBJ2-2 and V is TRBV6-1; 9 nucleotides match TRBD2. Germline V lookup: CDR1 MNHNS, CDR2 SASEGT. Trimming removed 4 bases from V and 6 bases from J; junction bases left unmatched: 6. This CDR3 is 15 amino acids long.

V and J are TRBV28 and TRBJ2-2, with a possible D match to TRBD1 (6 bases). Germline V gives CDR1 MDHEN, CDR2 SYDVKM. Trimming stripped 3 bases from V and 1 base from J, with 12 bases between. The CDR3 sequence is 16 residues long. The CDR3 DNA sequence: TGTGCCAGCAGTTTGGGGGCCCGACAGAACACCGGGGAGCTGTTTTTT. The encoded protein is CASSLGARQNTGELFF.